Below, 4 T cell receptor beta chains from the same sample are listed, as sequenced in a study of cytomegalovirus exposure and HLA in healthy donors. The PCR ran on 60 Vbeta and 13 Jbeta primers. Here immunoSEQ multiplex PCR was the method, and the copy in TCRdb shows in-frame clones only, minus some. The table includes about 160,000 clones, around 80% detected once. The source material was PBMCs. The receptors derive from a male donor in good health and CMV-seronegative.

This clone was counted a single time. The chain links TRBV28 to TRBJ2-7, with D possibly TRBD1 on 5 matching bases. Looked up from germline, CDR1 is MDHEN and CDR2 is SYDVKM. The length of the CDR3 is 14 residues. Between the trimmed V and J ends, which lost 3 bases and 2 bases, there was a span of 11 bases. In nucleotides, the CDR3 is TGTGCCAGCAGTTTTGGTAGGGGTCCCTACGAGCAGTACTTC. Translated: CASSFGRGPYEQYF.

The genes are TRBV5-4 and TRBJ1-1, with D possibly TRBD1 on 6 matching bases. Between the trimmed V and J ends, which lost 2 bases and 5 bases, there was a span of 13 bases. Germline CDR1 SGHNT, CDR2 YYREEE (reference sequence). CDR3 length: 14 amino acids. The CDR3 loop reads CASSFPQGSTEAFF. The CDR3 nucleotides read TGTGCCAGCAGCTTTCCCCAGGGGAGTACTGAAGCTTTCTTT.

This CDR3 reads CASSLLGLGGNNEQFF. The CDR3 DNA reads as TGTGCCAGCAGCCTCCTGGGACTAGGGGGAAACAATGAGCAGTTCTTC. The J gene is TRBJ2-1, the V gene TRBV9, with 8 bases aligning to TRBD2. This CDR3 is built from 16 residues. The trim removed 4 bases at V and 5 bases at J, leaving 11 bases unmatched. Per germline, CDR1 SGDLS and CDR2 YYNGEE.

The V and J genes are TRBV5-4 and TRBJ1-2, with D unresolved. Germline V gene lookup returns CDR1 SGHNT and CDR2 YYREEE (reference sequence). The CDR3 totals 13 residues. Trimming pared 0 bases from V and 5 bases from J, leaving 8 bases between. In nucleotides, the CDR3 is TGTGCCAGCAGCTTGGACCCGGGATATGGCTACACCTTC. Amino acid sequence: CASSLDPGYGYTF.